In its sample, the clone carrying this TCR beta chain was seen a few times. Unique molecular identifiers tagged the TCRbeta library. TCRdb re-derived calls from the PCR reads in MiXCR, one entry per CDR3 protein. The table lists about 540,000 distinct CDR3 sequences, approximately 16% of them singletons. These data originate in a study of T-cell reconstitution after alpha-beta-depleted transplantation in children. The material was PBMCs from the stem cell graft donor, obtained from the stem cell graft. This clonotype originated in a human donor who donated a stem cell graft to a child with acute lymphoblastic leukemia.

Written as DNA, the CDR3 is TGTGCCACCAGTGAGGCCGGGGAGCTGTTTTTT. It translates to CATSEAGELFF. The chain links TRBV24-1 to TRBJ2-2; the D is unclear. Per the germline V gene, CDR1 is KGHDR and CDR2 is SFDVKD. CDR3 length: 11 residues. V lost 4 bases, J lost 6 bases, and 2 bases lay in between.